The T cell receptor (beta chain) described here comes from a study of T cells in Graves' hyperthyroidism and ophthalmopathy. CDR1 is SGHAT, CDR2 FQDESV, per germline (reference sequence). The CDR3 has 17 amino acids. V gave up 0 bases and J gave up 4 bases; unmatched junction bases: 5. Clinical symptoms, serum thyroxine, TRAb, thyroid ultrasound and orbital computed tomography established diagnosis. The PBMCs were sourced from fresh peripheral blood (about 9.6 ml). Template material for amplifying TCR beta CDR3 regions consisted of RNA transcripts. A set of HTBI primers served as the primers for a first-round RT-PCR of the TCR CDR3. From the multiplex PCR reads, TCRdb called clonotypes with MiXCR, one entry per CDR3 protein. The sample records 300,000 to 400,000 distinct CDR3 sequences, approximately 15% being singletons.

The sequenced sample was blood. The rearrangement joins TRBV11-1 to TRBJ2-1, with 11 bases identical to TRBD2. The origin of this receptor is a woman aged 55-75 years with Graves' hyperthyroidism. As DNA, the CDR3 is TGTGCCAGCAGCTTAGCTGTTCGGACTAGCGGGTACAATGAGCAGTTCTTC. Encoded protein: CASSLAVRTSGYNEQFF.